Sequencing of this T cell receptor (beta chain) was carried out in a study of type 1 regulatory T cells. Study details: An in vitro protocol generated T-allo10, a Tr1-enriched, alloantigen-specific CD4 T cell product.

Comment on this clonotype: Its specificity is unknown.

This CDR3 is 13 amino acids long. Germline CDR1 reads MNHNY; CDR2 reads SVGAGI (reference sequence). The J segment lost 6 bases and the V segment lost 5 bases, leaving 5 bases of the junction unmatched. Each CDR3 protein is one row after TCRdb ran MiXCR on the reads. The sample lists about 23,000 distinct CDR3 sequences, less than 50% occurring once. Sequenced: cultured T cells, either the whole culture or a sorted T cell fraction (not recorded which). The source is a human donor in good health. The chain employs TRBV6-6 and TRBJ2-7; 9 nucleotides align to TRBD1. The CDR3 loop is CASSLTGGGEQYF. The CDR3, as DNA: TGTGCCAGCAGTCTCACAGGGGGCGGCGAGCAGTACTTC.